This T cell receptor (beta chain) comes out of a study of blood T cell repertoires in COVID-19. Across the whole study: The United States, Italy and Spain were the sources of the acute and convalescent COVID-19 samples. PBMCs, B-cell-depleted T cells, or T cells provided the cDNA or gDNA that made up the material.

The protocol was immunoSEQ multiplex PCR, while the TCRdb copy is restricted to in-frame clones and leaves out a portion. The table has roughly 70,000 clones, under 90% seen once. The receptor's source is a man in his 70s who had recovered from COVID-19. The sequencing sample was made of peripheral blood.

CDR3 sequence: CASSLTQQKETQYF. The CDR3 nucleotides read TGTGCCAGCAGTTTAACACAACAAAAAGAGACCCAGTACTTC. The V call is TRBV28, the J call TRBJ2-5; no reliable D call. V lost 2 bases and J 3 bases, leaving 10 bases between the germline ends. Germline CDR1 MDHEN, CDR2 SYDVKM. This CDR3 comprises 14 residues.